Shown below are 15 T cell receptor beta chains from a single sample sequenced in a study of technical replicates of blood from a few donors. Sequencing used immunoSEQ multiplex PCR; TCRdb keeps in-frame clones, though not all of them. The table records 65,000 to 95,000 clones, about 92% of them present only once. The sequencing sample was made of T cells isolated from PBMCs. The source is a human donor in good health.

This chain uses TRBV19 with TRBJ1-2; D possibly corresponds to TRBD1 (6 bases). CDR1 and CDR2 (germline): LNHDA, SQIVND (reference sequence). There are 14 residues in the CDR3. V gave up 1 base and J gave up 7 bases, with 13 bases separating them. For the CDR3, the DNA is TGTGCCAGTAGTATAGTTCCGGACAGATTTGGCTACACCTTC. Its translation is CASSIVPDRFGYTF.

The V and J genes are TRBV6-5 and TRBJ2-7; the match to TRBD1 covers 7 bases. CDR3 length: 16 residues. The ends lost 4 bases at V and 2 bases at J; junction bases unmatched: 11. Germline CDR1 is MNHEY and CDR2 is SVGAGI. CDR3 loop: CASSSPRGRGPYEQYF. The CDR3 nucleotides read TGTGCCAGCAGTTCCCCCCGAGGAAGGGGGCCCTACGAGCAGTACTTC.

V usage is TRBV4-1 and J usage is TRBJ1-2; 7 bases fit TRBD1. This CDR3 has 17 amino acids. Germline V CDR1 and CDR2: MGHRA, YSYEKL. The trim removed 6 bases at V and 1 base at J, leaving 14 bases unmatched. The CDR3 DNA is TGCGCCAGCAGACCAACAGGGGCCCTCGGAGGTAACTATGGCTACACCTTC. Its protein product is CASRPTGALGGNYGYTF.

The V gene is TRBV7-8, the J gene TRBJ2-7; TRBD1 agrees at 9 bases. Per the germline V gene, CDR1 is SGHVS and CDR2 is FQNEAQ. CDR3 length: 16 amino acids. The ends lost 4 bases at V and 4 bases at J; junction bases unmatched: 11. This CDR3 is CASSSHRGQGLYEQYF. As DNA, the CDR3 is TGTGCCAGCAGCTCCCACCGGGGACAGGGTCTATACGAGCAGTACTTC. Complete variable domain (other parts from reference TRBV7-8 and TRBJ2-7): GAGVSQSPRYKVAKRGQDVALRCDPISGHVSLFWYQQALGQGPEFLTYFQNEAQLDKSGLPSDRFFAERPEGSVSTLKIQRTQQEDSAVYLCASSSHRGQGLYEQYFGPGTRLTVT.

The J gene is TRBJ1-2, the V gene TRBV4-1; TRBD1 might be the D (5 bases). From germline, CDR1 is MGHRA and CDR2 YSYEKL. The V and J ends lost 2 bases and 5 bases respectively, with 18 bases between them. CDR3 length: 16 residues. DNA of the CDR3: TGCGCCAGCAGCCAACCCCTCGCCGACAGCCGTTATGGCTACACCTTC. It encodes CASSQPLADSRYGYTF.

The V gene is TRBV6-1, the J gene TRBJ2-7, with 7 positions matching TRBD1. The CDR3 consists of 15 residues. Per germline, CDR1 MNHNS and CDR2 SASEGT. Germline trimming cut 6 bases from V and 3 bases from J; bases unmatched to any gene: 11. CDR3 in DNA: TGTGCCAGCAGGGGGAGTTGGACAGGTAGCTACGAGCAGTACTTC. Encoded protein: CASRGSWTGSYEQYF.

CDR3 in DNA: TGTGCCAGCAAGGGACAGGAGGACACTGAAGCTTTCTTT. Translation gives CASKGQEDTEAFF. This chain uses TRBV10-3 with TRBJ1-1, with 8 bases identical to TRBD1. J lost 3 bases, V lost 10 bases, and 7 bases had no gene match. The CDR3 contains 13 residues. Per germline, CDR1 ENHRY and CDR2 SYGVKD.

This clone has just one count. V and J are TRBV5-6 and TRBJ2-3; D may be TRBD1 (6 bases). Per the germline V gene, CDR1 is SGHDT and CDR2 is YYEEEE. The CDR3 has 12 amino acids. Trimming took 6 bases from V and 6 from J, leaving 11 bases between them. DNA of the CDR3: TGTGCCAGCAATTCGAGGGGGGATACGCAGTATTTT. This gives the protein CASNSRGDTQYF.

A single count supports this clone. The CDR3 DNA follows: TGTGCCAGCAGCCTCGGACTAGCGTCAGTCTACGAGCAGTACTTC. Encoded protein: CASSLGLASVYEQYF. The rearrangement joins TRBV7-8 to TRBJ2-7; TRBD2 agrees at 9 bases. V gave up 5 bases and J gave up 3 bases; unmatched junction bases: 8. Germline V gene lookup returns CDR1 SGHVS and CDR2 FQNEAQ. The CDR3 covers 15 residues.

The chain combines TRBV6-4 with TRBJ2-3; D is possibly TRBD2 (6 bases). Trimming shortened V by 6 bases and J by 6 bases, and 16 bases separated the two germline ends. The CDR3 is 14 residues long. From germline, CDR1 is MRHNA and CDR2 SNTAGT. CDR3 DNA sequence: TGTGCCAGCAGCATCGGGAGTGAGGGGGATACGCAGTATTTT. Its protein is CASSIGSEGDTQYF.

The chain is built from TRBV7-2 and TRBJ2-2, with D maybe TRBD2 (6 bases). Germline CDR1 and CDR2: SGHTA and FQGNSA. The ends were cut back, 5 bases at V and 5 bases at J, with 15 bases in the middle. CDR3 length: 15 amino acids. The CDR3 here is CASSPRDLGTGELFF. The CDR3 nucleotides are TGTGCCAGCAGCCCCCGGGACTTGGGTACCGGGGAGCTGTTTTTT.

V and J are TRBV5-1 and TRBJ2-5; TRBD2 might be the D (6 bases). The length of the CDR3 is 14 residues. CDR1 is SGHRS, CDR2 YFSETQ, per germline. Trimming stripped 6 bases from V and 2 bases from J, with 14 bases between. The CDR3 DNA sequence: TGCGCCAGCACTGCGCGGGGCGGTCAAGAGACCCAGTACTTC. Its protein product is CASTARGGQETQYF.

The chain recombines TRBV5-1 with TRBJ1-2; the match to TRBD1 covers 7 bases. The CDR3 covers 15 residues. V lost 4 bases, J lost 2 bases, and 8 bases stayed unmatched. In germline, CDR1 is SGHRS, CDR2 YFSETQ. CDR3 nucleotide sequence: TGCGCCAGCAGCCCGGGGGACAGTCAGAACTATGGCTACACCTTC. Translating gives CASSPGDSQNYGYTF.

The gene calls are TRBV11-2 and TRBJ1-1; no reliable D call. Germline CDR1 reads SGHAT; CDR2 reads FQNNGV. V lost 2 bases and J lost 7, with 8 bases in between. The CDR3 is made up of 12 amino acids. The CDR3 region is CASSLKVSEAFF. The DNA for the CDR3 is TGTGCCAGCAGCTTAAAAGTTAGTGAAGCTTTCTTT.

V usage is TRBV4-1 and J usage is TRBJ1-5, with TRBD1 matching over 9 bases. Germline loops: CDR1 MGHRA, CDR2 YSYEKL. The trim removed 3 bases at V and 5 bases at J, leaving 2 bases unmatched. CDR3 size: 14 residues. Here the CDR3 reads CASSHRTGDQPQHF. As DNA, the CDR3 is TGCGCCAGCAGCCACCGGACAGGGGATCAGCCCCAGCATTTT.